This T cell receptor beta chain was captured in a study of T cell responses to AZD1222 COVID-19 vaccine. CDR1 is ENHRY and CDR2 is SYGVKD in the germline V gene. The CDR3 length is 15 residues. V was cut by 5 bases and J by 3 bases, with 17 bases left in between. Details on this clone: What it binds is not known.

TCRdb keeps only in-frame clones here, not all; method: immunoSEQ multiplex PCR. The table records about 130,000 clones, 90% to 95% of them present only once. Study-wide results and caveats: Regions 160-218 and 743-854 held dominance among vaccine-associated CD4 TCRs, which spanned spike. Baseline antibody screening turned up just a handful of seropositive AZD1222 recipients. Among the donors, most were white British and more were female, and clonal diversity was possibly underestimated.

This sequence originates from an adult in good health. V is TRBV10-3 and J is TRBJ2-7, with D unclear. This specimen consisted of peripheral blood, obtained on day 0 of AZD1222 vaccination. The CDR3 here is CAISPGREFNYEQYF. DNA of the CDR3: TGTGCCATCAGTCCTGGAAGGGAATTTAACTACGAGCAGTACTTC.